The 10 T cell receptor beta chains listed next were all sequenced from one sample in a study of OX40 agonist ivuxolimab in advanced cancers. Data came from immunoSEQ multiplex PCR; TCRdb stores just in-frame clones and leaves some out. The profile covers about 83,000 clones, with more than 80% appearing a single time and 8.4% taken by the ten largest. The source was CD4+ or CD8+ T cells sorted from blood, collected in a trial of the OX40 agonist ivuxolimab. These TCRs come from an adult with an advanced solid tumor such as melanoma, head and neck, liver or kidney cancer.

This chain uses TRBV11-2 with TRBJ2-3; no firm D call. Trimming shortened V by 0 bases and J by 4 bases, and 8 bases separated the two germline ends. Germline loops: CDR1 SGHAT, CDR2 FQNNGV. CDR3 length: 14 amino acids. CDR3 bases: TGTGCCAGCAGCTTAGATGGTGGTGCAGATACGCAGTATTTT. Residues: CASSLDGGADTQYF. Full variable domain (rest looked up from reference TRBV11-2 and TRBJ2-3): EAGVAQSPRYKIIEKRQSVAFWCNPISGHATLYWYQQILGQGPKLLIQFQNNGVVDDSQLPKDRFSAERLKGVDSTLKIQPAKLEDSAVYLCASSLDGGADTQYFGPGTRLTVL.

This clone has just a few counts. The chain is built from TRBV7-8 and TRBJ1-6; 10 nucleotides line up with TRBD1. Losses at the gene ends were 4 bases for V and 6 bases for J; bases not matched to a gene: 3. Germline CDR1 is SGHVS and CDR2 is FQNEAQ. The CDR3 totals 15 residues. CDR3 nucleotide sequence: TGTGCCAGCAGCTCCCGGGACAGGGGTAATTCACCCCTCCACTTT. This translates into CASSSRDRGNSPLHF.

This clone came up once. The V gene is TRBV15, the J gene TRBJ2-1, with unresolved D. The CDR3 is made up of 14 amino acids. Germline V gene sequence: CDR1 LNHNV, CDR2 YYDKDF (reference sequence). The V end lost 3 bases, the J end lost 4 bases, and 10 bases lay between the germline ends. CDR3 in amino acids: CATSSPGAYNEQFF. DNA for the CDR3: TGTGCCACCAGCAGTCCCGGTGCATACAATGAGCAGTTCTTC.

CDR3 DNA: TGTGCCAGCAGCGTAGACCAGGGCCCGGCTGGCTACACCTTC. This encodes CASSVDQGPAGYTF. The gene calls are TRBV9 and TRBJ1-2, with a possible D match to TRBD1 (5 bases). Germline V gene lookup returns CDR1 SGDLS and CDR2 YYNGEE. This CDR3 is 14 amino acids long. Trimming left V 0 bases short and J 7 bases short, with 13 bases between.

The chain recombines TRBV19 with TRBJ2-3; the D gene could be TRBD1 or TRBD2 (5 bases each). The CDR3 is made up of 14 amino acids. V lost 3 bases to trimming and J lost 2 bases, with 9 bases between them. Germline CDR1 is LNHDA and CDR2 is SQIVND (reference sequence). CDR3 in DNA: TGTGCCAGTAGTATCCCGGGGCTCACAGATACGCAGTATTTT. Its translation: CASSIPGLTDTQYF.

The chain uses TRBV6-5 and TRBJ2-1, with D maybe TRBD2 (6 bases). V lost 4 bases to trimming and J lost 6 bases, with 10 bases between them. Germline CDR1 and CDR2: MNHEY and SVGAGI. The CDR3 has 13 amino acids. CDR3: CASSSGVLNEQFF. CDR3 bases: TGTGCCAGCAGTTCGGGGGTTCTCAATGAGCAGTTCTTC.

V and J are TRBV6-5 and TRBJ1-2; D remains unclear. Germline CDR1 is MNHEY and CDR2 is SVGAGI. CDR3 length: 12 amino acids. Deletions cut 0 bases from V and 8 bases from J, with 7 bases between. The CDR3 nucleotides read TGTGCCAGCAGTTACTCTACGGGCGGCTACACCTTC. This encodes CASSYSTGGYTF.

The chain joins TRBV5-5 to TRBJ2-7; unclear D gene. Trimming removed 4 bases at V and 7 bases at J, with 9 bases between. The CDR3 covers 11 residues. Germline V gives CDR1 SGHKS, CDR2 YYEKEE (reference sequence). CDR3 nucleotide sequence: TGTGCCAGCAGCCGGATGGGTGAGCAGTACTTC. Its protein product is CASSRMGEQYF.

This chain uses TRBV2 with TRBJ2-5; 7 bases are a match to TRBD2. V trimming: 6 bases; J trimming: 1 base; junction bases outside the gene matches: 5. CDR1 is SNHLY, CDR2 FYNNEI, per germline. The CDR3 runs to 14 residues. Here the CDR3 DNA reads TGTGCCAGCAGGGAGCGGGGACTCCAAGAGACCCAGTACTTC. Its translation: CASRERGLQETQYF.

The chain combines TRBV4-3 with TRBJ1-2; weak D call: TRBD1 (5 bases). The V end lost 0 bases, the J end lost 5 bases, and 10 bases lay between the germline ends. Germline V CDR1 and CDR2: LGHNA, YSLEER. The length of the CDR3 is 14 residues. This CDR3 reads CASSQDRGEYGYTF. DNA for the CDR3: TGCGCCAGCAGCCAAGATAGGGGAGAGTATGGCTACACCTTC.